The clone carrying this T cell receptor beta chain came up many times. Its cognate antigen is unknown. Trimming cost V 6 bases and J 0 bases, with 11 bases left between them. This CDR3 is built from 14 residues. Looked up from germline, CDR1 is DFQATT and CDR2 is SNEGSKA (reference sequence). TCRdb re-derived calls from the multiplex PCR reads in MiXCR, one entry per CDR3 protein. The profile shows 200,000 or so distinct CDR3 sequences, around a third of them singletons. This specimen comes from a study of breast tumors, draining lymph nodes, adjacent tissues. The lymph nodes were axillary draining lymph nodes from breast cancer patients. Broader study findings: Compared with basal-like, luminal-like tumors shared significantly more repertoire with nontumor tissue. Compared with lymph nodes, tumors were less diverse; compared with nontumor tissue, more. Data fit most tumor T cells coming from lymph node, expanding in tumor.

The receptor comes from a female donor with breast cancer. Some clones in this sample may be carry-over from other donors' samples. Input material: axillary lymph node tissue. The chain employs TRBV20-1 and TRBJ1-4; D might be TRBD1 (5 bases). CDR3 region: CSAYDRSTNEKLFF. DNA of the CDR3: TGCAGTGCGTACGACAGATCAACTAATGAAAAACTGTTTTTT.